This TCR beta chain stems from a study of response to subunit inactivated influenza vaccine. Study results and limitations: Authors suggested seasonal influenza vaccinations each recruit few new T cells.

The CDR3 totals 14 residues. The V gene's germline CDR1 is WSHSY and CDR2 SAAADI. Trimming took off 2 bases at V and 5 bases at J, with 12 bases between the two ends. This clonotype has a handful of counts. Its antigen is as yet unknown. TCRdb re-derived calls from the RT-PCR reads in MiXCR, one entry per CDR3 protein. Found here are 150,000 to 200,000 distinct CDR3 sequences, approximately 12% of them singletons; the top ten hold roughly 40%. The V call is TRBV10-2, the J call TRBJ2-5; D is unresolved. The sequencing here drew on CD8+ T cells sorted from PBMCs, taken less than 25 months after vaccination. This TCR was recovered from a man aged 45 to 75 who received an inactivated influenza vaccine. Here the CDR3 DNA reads TGCGCCAGCAGTGAGCCCATTCTGAGGGAGACCCAGTACTTC. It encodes CASSEPILRETQYF.